A selection of T cell receptor beta chains follows, all from one sample in a study of T-cell memory formation after mild COVID-19. TCRdb analysed the 5' RACE reads with MiXCR anew, one entry per CDR3 protein. The table includes around 390,000 distinct CDR3 sequences, 16% detected once. The source material was PBMCs or a T cell subset sorted from them (not recorded which). The receptor set was obtained from a man between 18 and 29 years old who had mild COVID-19 (a few samples of this study predate the infection). Cell type and time point are not known. Both conserved end residues are part of each CDR3. The D gene is left open where the match is weak. Where a row states a size, it is once, few, many or the class of an expanded clone; other rows omit it.

J	size	V	D	DNA	CDR3
TRBJ2-7	.	TRBV10-3	.	TGTGCCATCAGTGAGGGACTGTCCTACGAGCAGTACTTC	CAISEGLSYEQYF
TRBJ2-7	.	TRBV7-9	.	TGTGCCAGCAGCAATTGGGACGGCTACGAGCAGTACTTC	CASSNWDGYEQYF
TRBJ1-2	.	TRBV6-2/TRBV6-3	.	TGTGCCAGCAGTTATAGTCAGGGGCTGTTGCTTGGCTACACCTTC	CASSYSQGLLLGYTF
TRBJ2-3	.	TRBV7-6	.	TGTGCCAGCAGCTTAGTCGCCGGGAGTGGCACAGATACGCAGTATTTT	CASSLVAGSGTDTQYF
TRBJ2-1	few	TRBV7-9	.	TGTGCCAGCAGCTTAGGGGAGCAGTTCTTC	CASSLGEQFF
TRBJ1-1	few	TRBV9	.	TGTGCCAGCAGCTTACCTCAGGGGGAAGCTTTCTTT	CASSLPQGEAFF
TRBJ2-5	few	TRBV6-2/TRBV6-3	TRBD2	TGTGCCAGCAGTTACAGAATAGCGGGGGAATCACCTGGAGAGACCCAGTACTTC	CASSYRIAGESPGETQYF
TRBJ1-4	few	TRBV12-3/TRBV12-4	.	TGTGCCAGCAGTTTACAGGTCCCCTATGAAAAACTGTTTTTT	CASSLQVPYEKLFF
TRBJ1-1	few	TRBV20-1	TRBD1	TGCAGTGCCACCCGGACAGGGGCTGAAGCTTTCTTT	CSATRTGAEAFF
TRBJ2-1	few	TRBV7-6	TRBD2	TGTGCCAGCAGCCCCGGGACTAGCGGTGCTGTCGGGCAGTTCTTC	CASSPGTSGAVGQFF
TRBJ1-4	.	TRBV7-2	.	TGTGCCAGCAGCTTACCGGGGGCATTTGGTGAAAAACTGTTTTTT	CASSLPGAFGEKLFF
TRBJ1-5	few	TRBV5-4	.	TGTGCCAGCAGCCCTTCGCCTAATCAGCCCCAGCATTTT	CASSPSPNQPQHF
TRBJ1-1	.	TRBV5-1	TRBD1	TGCGCCAGCAGCTTGCAGGGGGAGGGCACTGAAGCTTTCTTT	CASSLQGEGTEAFF
TRBJ2-5	few	TRBV29-1	.	TGCAGCGTTGGGTTAGGGACCGCCCAAGAGACCCAGTACTTC	CSVGLGTAQETQYF
TRBJ2-1	.	TRBV5-5	.	TGTGCCAGCAGCTTCGGGGGTATCAATGAGCAGTTCTTC	CASSFGGINEQFF
TRBJ1-2	few	TRBV20-1	TRBD1	TGCAGTGCCCTCGCGGGGCAGGGGGACGGCTACACCTTC	CSALAGQGDGYTF
TRBJ1-2	.	TRBV5-6	.	TGTGCCAGCAGCTTGTGGCAGGGAAACTATGGCTACACCTTC	CASSLWQGNYGYTF
TRBJ1-5	few	TRBV7-9	.	TGTGCCAGCAGCGGGGGGTATTTGAATCAGCCCCAGCATTTT	CASSGGYLNQPQHF
TRBJ2-5	few	TRBV5-1	TRBD2	TGCGCCAGCAGCCCTTCGGCGGGGGGCTTCCAAGAGACCCAGTACTTC	CASSPSAGGFQETQYF
TRBJ2-3	few	TRBV9	.	TGTGCCAGCAGCGTAGGAAGGGGGGACACAGATACGCAGTATTTT	CASSVGRGDTDTQYF
TRBJ1-1	few	TRBV30	.	TGTGCCTGGATTACTTCAGCACTTAACACTGAAGCTTTCTTT	CAWITSALNTEAFF
TRBJ1-1	.	TRBV6-2/TRBV6-3	.	TGTGCCAGCAGTTCCCCCTCCATCCGGGCTTACACTGAAGCTTTCTTT	CASSSPSIRAYTEAFF
TRBJ2-3	few	TRBV20-1	TRBD2	TGCAGTGCTAGTGTTCGCGGGGGGGGTACAGATACGCAGTATTTT	CSASVRGGGTDTQYF
TRBJ1-1	.	TRBV28	.	TGTGCCAGCAGTGAGGGGGGAGGGGCGCGGACTGAAGCTTTCTTT	CASSEGGGARTEAFF
TRBJ1-6	.	TRBV7-8	.	TGTGCCAGCAGCTTCGGGGGGGCGGGTTCACCCCTCCACTTT	CASSFGGAGSPLHF
TRBJ2-3	.	TRBV5-1	.	TGCGCCAGCAGCTTGGGAGCACGAGTGGGGGATACGCAGTATTTT	CASSLGARVGDTQYF
TRBJ2-3	many	TRBV11-2	TRBD2	TGTGCCAGCAGCTTAGTAGTCGGGGGGGCCACAGATACGCAGTATTTT	CASSLVVGGATDTQYF
TRBJ2-4	many	TRBV20-1	.	TGCAGTGCTCCTTCCCTGGCCAAAAACATTCAGTACTTC	CSAPSLAKNIQYF
TRBJ1-5	.	TRBV19	.	TGTGCCAGTCGTCTCGATAGCAATCAGCCCCAGCATTTT	CASRLDSNQPQHF
TRBJ2-2	.	TRBV7-6	TRBD1	TGTGCCAGCAGCCCGGGACAGGACACCGGGGAGCTGTTTTTT	CASSPGQDTGELFF
TRBJ2-2	few	TRBV20-1	.	TGCAGTGCTATGATGCAGGCGGGGGGGGAGCTGTTTTTT	CSAMMQAGGELFF
TRBJ2-7	few	TRBV7-9	.	TGTGCCAGCAGCCCAGGGGGGGGACGGAGCTCCTACGAGCAGTACTTC	CASSPGGGRSSYEQYF
TRBJ2-5	.	TRBV5-1	TRBD2	TGCGCCAGCAGCTTGGCCGGAAGCGGGGTAGAGACCCAGTACTTC	CASSLAGSGVETQYF
TRBJ2-5	.	TRBV2	.	TGTGCCAGTGTACCTGGAGAGACCCAGTACTTC	CASVPGETQYF
TRBJ1-6	many	TRBV6-5	TRBD1	TGTGCCAGCAGTTACTTTGGACAGGGACCCTCACCCCTCCACTTT	CASSYFGQGPSPLHF
TRBJ1-1	.	TRBV20-1	.	TGCAGTGCTGGGGGCCCCCTCGGCTCTGAAGCTTTCTTT	CSAGGPLGSEAFF
TRBJ1-4	many	TRBV5-1	.	TGCGCCAGCAGCCTCCGACCGGCGAGTAATGAAAAACTGTTTTTT	CASSLRPASNEKLFF
TRBJ1-2	.	TRBV7-9	.	TGTGCCAGCAGCCCCCGTGGCGGAAACTATGGCTACACCTTC	CASSPRGGNYGYTF
TRBJ2-1	.	TRBV24-1	TRBD1	TGTGCCACCAGTGACCCAGGGGGTATAGGCTACAATGAGCAGTTCTTC	CATSDPGGIGYNEQFF
TRBJ2-2	.	TRBV6-2/TRBV6-3	.	TGTGCCAGCAGTTACTATGGGGCGAGGACCGGGGAGCTGTTTTTT	CASSYYGARTGELFF
TRBJ2-1	few	TRBV7-2	TRBD1	TGTGCCAGCAGCCTGGGACAGTCCCACGTCAATGAGCAGTTCTTC	CASSLGQSHVNEQFF
TRBJ2-7	few	TRBV27	.	TGTGCCAGCAAGACGACAGTAGCAGGATCCTACGAGCAGTACTTC	CASKTTVAGSYEQYF
TRBJ2-4	.	TRBV7-2	.	TGTGCCAGCAGCCGACGTGCCTCGTATGGGGAGGCCAAAAACATTCAGTACTTC	CASSRRASYGEAKNIQYF
TRBJ1-4	few	TRBV11-2	TRBD1	TGTGCCAGCAGCTCGGACAGGGGCGCGCGGAAACTGTTTTTT	CASSSDRGARKLFF
TRBJ1-1	.	TRBV18	.	TGTGCCAGCTCACCAGTTGGGGAGAAGCGGAACACTGAAGCTTTCTTT	CASSPVGEKRNTEAFF